This TCR beta chain comes out of a study of Ad26.COV2.S vaccination and SARS-CoV-2 variants. Overall study findings and caveats: The TCR breadth and depth analyses may have produced an underestimate of total T cell responses.

Treatment specified: roughly 18 received Ad26.COV2.S at low or high dose, single or two shots; several received placebo; per-sample allocation not given. Collection of the samples took place on day 63 after the first injection of vaccine or placebo. Of note for this clone: As yet, its antigen is unknown.

The CDR3 is 14 residues long. Losses at the gene ends were 6 bases for V and 2 bases for J; bases not matched to a gene: 8. Germline V gene lookup returns CDR1 SGHRS and CDR2 YFSETQ. TCRdb's table, derived via immunoSEQ multiplex PCR, lists solely in-frame clones and lacks some. The data hold about 260,000 clones, with about 83% observed a single time. The chain uses TRBV5-1 and TRBJ2-7; 7 bases match TRBD2. The sequences come from peripheral blood, collected in a trial of Ad26.COV2.S vaccine versus placebo. This TCR derives from a person aged 18-60 years who received the Ad26.COV2.S COVID-19 vaccine or a placebo. DNA of the CDR3: TGCGCCAGCACAAGCGGGGAAACGACCTACGAGCAGTACTTC. Translation: CASTSGETTYEQYF. Combining the CDR3 with reference TRBV5-1 and TRBJ2-7 gives the whole variable domain KAGVTQTPRYLIKTRGQQVTLSCSPISGHRSVSWYQQTPGQGLQFLFEYFSETQRNKGNFPGRFSGRQFSNSRSEMNVSTLELGDSALYLCASTSGETTYEQYFGPGTRLTVT.